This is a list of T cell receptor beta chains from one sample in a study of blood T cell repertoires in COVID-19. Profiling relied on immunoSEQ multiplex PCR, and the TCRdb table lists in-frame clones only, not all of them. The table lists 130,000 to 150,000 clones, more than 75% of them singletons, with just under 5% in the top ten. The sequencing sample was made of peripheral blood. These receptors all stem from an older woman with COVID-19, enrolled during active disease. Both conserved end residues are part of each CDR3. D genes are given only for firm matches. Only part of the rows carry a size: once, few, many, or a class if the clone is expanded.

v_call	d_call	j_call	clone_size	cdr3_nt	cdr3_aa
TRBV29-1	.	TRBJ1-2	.	TGCAGCCACCTAGACAGTACTAACTATGGCTACACCTTC	CSHLDSTNYGYTF
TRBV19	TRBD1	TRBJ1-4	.	TGTGCCAGTAGTACGGGACAGGCCACTAATGAAAAACTGTTTTTT	CASSTGQATNEKLFF
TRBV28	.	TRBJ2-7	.	TGTGCCAGCAGTTCCCGCGCATACGAGCAGTACTTC	CASSSRAYEQYF
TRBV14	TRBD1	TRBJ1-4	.	TGTGCCAGCAGCCCACGACAGGGTGCAACTAATGAAAAACTGTTTTTT	CASSPRQGATNEKLFF
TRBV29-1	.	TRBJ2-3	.	TGCAGCGTTGAAGGGGGCGCCGGCACAGATACGCAGTATTTT	CSVEGGAGTDTQYF
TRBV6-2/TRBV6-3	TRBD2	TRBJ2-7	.	TGTGCCAGCAGTTTACTAGCGGGGGCCCCGAGATCCTACGAGCAGTACTTC	CASSLLAGAPRSYEQYF
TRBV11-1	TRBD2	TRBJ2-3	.	TGTGCCAGCAGCCGGCTTGCGGGGGGCACAGATACGCAGTATTTT	CASSRLAGGTDTQYF
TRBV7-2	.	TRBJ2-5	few	TGTGCCAGCAGCTTAGATAGCGGCCAAGAGACCCAGTACTTC	CASSLDSGQETQYF
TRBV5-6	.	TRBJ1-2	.	TGTGCCAGCAGCTCGGCGGGTCGGGGAAACCATGGCTACACCTTC	CASSSAGRGNHGYTF
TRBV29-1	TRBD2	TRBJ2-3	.	TGCAGCTCACAGGAGGGACTACTCACAGATACGCAGTATTTT	CSSQEGLLTDTQYF
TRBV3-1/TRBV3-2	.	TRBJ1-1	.	TGTGCCAGCAGCCGCGAAGCAGGGTACACTGAAGCTTTCTTT	CASSREAGYTEAFF
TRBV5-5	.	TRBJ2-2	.	TGTGCCAGCAGCCCCGGGACACCCTACACCGGGGAGCTGTTTTTT	CASSPGTPYTGELFF
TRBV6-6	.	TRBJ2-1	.	TGTGCCAGCAGTTACCCCGACAATGAGCAGTTCTTC	CASSYPDNEQFF
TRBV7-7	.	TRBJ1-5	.	TGTGCTAGCAGCTTAGACTCCGGGACAACAGCCTATAGCAATCAGCCCCAGCATTTT	CASSLDSGTTAYSNQPQHF
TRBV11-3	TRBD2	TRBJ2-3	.	TGTGCCAGCAGCTTAGATGGGACTAGTACAGATACGCAGTATTTT	CASSLDGTSTDTQYF
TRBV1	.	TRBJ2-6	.	TGCACCAGCAGCCAAGAAGATGCGGGAAGGACTGGGGCCAACGTCCTGACTTTC	CTSSQEDAGRTGANVLTF
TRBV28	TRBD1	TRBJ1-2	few	TGTGCCAGCAGTTTAACAGGGGGCGACTATGGCTACACCTTC	CASSLTGGDYGYTF
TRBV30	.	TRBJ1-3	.	TGTGCCTGCAGGACAGCCAAAGGAAACACCATATATTTT	CACRTAKGNTIYF
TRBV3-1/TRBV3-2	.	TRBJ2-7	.	TGTGCCAGCAGCCCCTGGGGAGCGGTCCGCTCCTACGAGCAGTACTTC	CASSPWGAVRSYEQYF
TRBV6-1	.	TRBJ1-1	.	TGTGCCAGCAGTGAAGGATTTGGGCCGAACACTGAAGCTTTCTTT	CASSEGFGPNTEAFF
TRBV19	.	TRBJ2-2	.	TGTGCCAGTAGTCCCGGCTACAGGCTAAACACCGGGGAGCTGTTTTTT	CASSPGYRLNTGELFF
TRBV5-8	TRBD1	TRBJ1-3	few	TGTGCCAGCAGCATTGGACAGGGGGATGGAAACACCATATATTTT	CASSIGQGDGNTIYF
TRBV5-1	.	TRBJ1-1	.	TGCGCCAGCAGCGCAACAGGGTGGGACACTGAAGCTTTCTTT	CASSATGWDTEAFF
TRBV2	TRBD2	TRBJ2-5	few	TGTGCCAGCAGTCCGACTAGCGGGGTCCAAGAGACCCAGTACTTC	CASSPTSGVQETQYF
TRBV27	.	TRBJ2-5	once	TGTGCCAGCAGTGACACCCGTAGGGAGACCCAGTACTTC	CASSDTRRETQYF
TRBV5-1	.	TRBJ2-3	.	TGCGCCAGCAGCACCGGGAGCGGCCAGGGAAGGGCAGATACGCAGTATTTT	CASSTGSGQGRADTQYF
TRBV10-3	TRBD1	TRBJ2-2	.	TGTGCCACCCGACAGGGGCCCCCCGCGAACACCGGGGAGCTGTTTTTT	CATRQGPPANTGELFF
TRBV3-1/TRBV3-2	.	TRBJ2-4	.	TGTGCCAGCAGCCTCCTAAACAAAAACATTCAGTACTTC	CASSLLNKNIQYF
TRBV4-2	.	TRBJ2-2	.	TGTGCCAGCAGCCAAGTGGGCAGGGTTGTCCGGGAGCTGTTTTTT	CASSQVGRVVRELFF
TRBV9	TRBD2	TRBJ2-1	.	TGTGCCAGCAGCGTAGTAGGCGGCGGGGGCTCCTACAATGAGCAGTTCTTC	CASSVVGGGGSYNEQFF
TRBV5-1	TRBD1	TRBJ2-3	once	TGCGCCAGCAGCCCAGGGACAGGGACAGATACGCAGTATTTT	CASSPGTGTDTQYF
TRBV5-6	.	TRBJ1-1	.	TGTGCCAGCAGCTATGACGGGGGGAACACTGAAGCTTTCTTT	CASSYDGGNTEAFF
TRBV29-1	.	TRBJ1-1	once	TGCAGCGTCACCCCACAGGTTAGCCGGAACACTGAAGCTTTCTTT	CSVTPQVSRNTEAFF
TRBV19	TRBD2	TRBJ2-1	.	TGTGCCAGTAGCCTAGCGGGGGGTAACTACAATGAGCAGTTCTTC	CASSLAGGNYNEQFF
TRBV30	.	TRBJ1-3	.	TGTGCCTGGCTACCACGAGTGAGCTCTGGAAACACCATATATTTT	CAWLPRVSSGNTIYF
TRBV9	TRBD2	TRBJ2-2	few	TGTGCCAGCAGCCCCCTCGAAGGGACTAGCGGGGAGCTGTTTTTT	CASSPLEGTSGELFF
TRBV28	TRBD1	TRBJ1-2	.	TGTGCCAGCAGTCCCCGGACAGGGGTGGCCTATGGCTACACCTTC	CASSPRTGVAYGYTF
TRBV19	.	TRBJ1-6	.	TGTGCCAGTAGTATAGGCGGGACGAATTCACCCCTCCACTTT	CASSIGGTNSPLHF
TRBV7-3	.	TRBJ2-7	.	TGTGCCAGCAGCCCTGGGCCCCAGGCCTACGAGCAGTACTTC	CASSPGPQAYEQYF
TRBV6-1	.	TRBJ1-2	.	TGTGCCAGCAGTGAAGGCGGGGGCAGCTATGGCTACACCTTC	CASSEGGGSYGYTF
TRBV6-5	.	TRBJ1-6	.	TGTGCCAGCAGTTACTCCTCAGGGAGGGATTCACCCCTCCACTTT	CASSYSSGRDSPLHF
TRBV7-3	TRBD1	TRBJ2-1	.	TGTGCCAGCAGCTTAGGGTCAGGGGGCAATGAGCAGTTCTTC	CASSLGSGGNEQFF
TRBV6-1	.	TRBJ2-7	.	TGTGCCAGCAGTGGAGTCGGGGCAGGGGGGATCTTAGGCTACGAGCAGTACTTC	CASSGVGAGGILGYEQYF
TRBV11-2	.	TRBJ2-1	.	TGTGCCAGCAGCCCTACCTCCTACAATGAGCAGTTCTTC	CASSPTSYNEQFF
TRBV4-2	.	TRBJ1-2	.	TGTGCCAGCAGCCAAGATCAGGCAGGGGCAGATGGCTACACCTTC	CASSQDQAGADGYTF
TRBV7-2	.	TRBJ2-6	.	TGTGCCAGCAGCTTTCCGAGCGGCTCTGGGGCCAACGTCCTGACTTTC	CASSFPSGSGANVLTF
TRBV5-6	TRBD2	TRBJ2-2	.	TGTGCCAGCAGCTTTGGAGCGGGGGGGCCCCTGCTTCAGGGCGGGGAGCTGTTTTTT	CASSFGAGGPLLQGGELFF
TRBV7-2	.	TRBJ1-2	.	TGTGCCAGCAGCTTAGCGCCTCTCCGAGATGGCTACACCTTC	CASSLAPLRDGYTF
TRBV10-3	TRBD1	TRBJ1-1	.	TGTGCCATCAGCAAACCGGGACAGGGGGGTATGACTGAAGCTTTCTTT	CAISKPGQGGMTEAFF
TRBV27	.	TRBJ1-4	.	TGTGCCAGCAGTACCGAGGGGACACGGTTTAATGAAAAACTGTTTTTT	CASSTEGTRFNEKLFF